This TCR beta chain derives from a study of Graves' ophthalmopathy and Graves' hyperthyroidism (dated by TCRdb to 2016 to 2019). As for the study more broadly: Peripheral blood was collected at initial diagnosis, before any treatment. In total, some 130 blood samples were TCR-sequenced: around 42 ophthalmopathy, roughly 80 hyperthyroidism and around 17 hyperthyroidism-to-ophthalmopathy patients. Following sample collection, hyperthyroidism patients were given methimazole at a starting dose of 30 mg daily, and ophthalmopathy patients were given high-dose intravenous methylprednisolone. To explore V-J signatures that separate ophthalmopathy from hyperthyroidism, a discovery set of about a hundred patients was enrolled, consisting of about 43 with ophthalmopathy and approximately 57 with stable hyperthyroidism. An independent validation cohort was composed of about 20 hyperthyroidism patients and about 17 patients who later progressed from hyperthyroidism to ophthalmopathy. In about six hyperthyroidism patients, the T-cell repertoires found in thyroid tissue were compared with those found in blood. The study used TCR beta repertoire signatures to distinguish Graves' ophthalmopathy from Graves' hyperthyroidism and to predict progression to ophthalmopathy.

Spanning cysteine to phenylalanine, the CDR3 consists of 16 amino acids. Only the CDR3 part of the read is kept: 48 bases, read in frame from the first base. V is cut back by 4 bases and J by 6 bases, with 10 bases in the junction unmatched. Reading the germline V gene gives CDR1 SGHRS and CDR2 YFSETQ. For repertoire sequencing, the TCR beta CDR3 regions were amplified from RNA transcripts. The first round of RT-PCR was done with HTBI primers and the Qiagen OneStep RT-PCR kit, and was followed by a second round of multiplex PCR, then size selection and purification. Libraries were sequenced on an Illumina HiSeq2000 using paired-end 100 bp reads. The study's own analysis went as follows. SOAPnuke was used to process the reads, removing any read that contained adapters or uncalled bases, had a mean Phred below 15, or lacked an exact match to the constant primer or identifier. COPE v1.2.5 was used to merge the high-quality paired reads. Unique nucleotide sequences were defined as clonotypes and aligned to IMGT TRB V, D and J references using MiTCR v1.1. The analysis was limited to V-J combinations with a frequency above 0.0001, which together covered 99% to 99.2% of repertoires. For each V-J combination, a TCR clonal expansion and chaos score was defined as the ratio of F50 clonal expansion to chaos observed in the TCRdist matrix. Welch's t-statistics and random forest were used to narrow the features down to more than 10 V-J combinations, which were then fed into a naive Bayes classifier. The Morisita-Horn index was used to measure how similar the thyroid and blood repertoires were. Using fastp at Q25 and MiXCR, TCRdb reprocessed the public reads and kept productive beta chains. Duplicate CDR3 protein sequences are folded into a single record with the most common DNA and genes. None of the V and J calls come from the authors' own analysis; TCRdb made them. The table for this sample lists tens of thousands of distinct CDR3 sequences; more than 45% of them were counted only once. The top ten hold more than 15% of the sample.

Patients with ophthalmopathy had moderately to severely active disease, with a Clinical Activity Score of 3 or more, a NOSPECS grade of 4 or more, and a disease duration of less than 3 months. Patients with other autoimmune diseases, uncontrolled infections, pregnancy or lactation were excluded from the study. Diagnosis relied on clinical symptoms, serum thyroxine, TRAb, thyroid ultrasound and orbital computed tomography. Ficoll-Paque density gradient centrifugation was used to isolate PBMCs from around 10 ml of fresh peripheral blood. Trizol reagent was used to extract the total RNA, and its quality was then checked on an Agilent 2100 Bioanalyzer. In this sample, this clonotype turned up many times. This clone's antigen is unknown. Base qualities were left out, and no much larger clone turns up one base away. The research as a whole found: In validation, the model predicted ophthalmopathy progression with about 71% sensitivity and approximately 72% specificity; fewer than 15 predicted patients were CT-confirmed with GO in a median of around 6 months. In cross-validation, the 13-signature model distinguished ophthalmopathy from stable hyperthyroidism with around 90% sensitivity and 81.08% specificity, while in the test set the corresponding values were approximately 79% and 70%. Sample size was not statistically predetermined, and group allocation was not concealed from the investigators. Most expanded thyroid clonotypes with frequency above 0.001 were also detected in blood, suggesting blood repertoires may reflect the thyroid immune response.

The sequence joins TRBV5-1 to TRBJ2-2, with TRBD1 identical over 9 junction bases. The TCR sequence derives from an adult man with Graves' ophthalmopathy. The sample was peripheral blood. The CDR3 region: CASSHGQGSGAGELFF. The DNA sequence reads TGCGCCAGCAGCCACGGACAGGGGAGTGGAGCCGGGGAGCTGTTTTTT.